These 8 T cell receptor beta chains were all obtained from the same sample, sequenced in a study of cytomegalovirus exposure and HLA in healthy donors. 13 Jbeta primers and 60 Vbeta primers were used for the PCR. TCRdb's table, derived via immunoSEQ multiplex PCR, lists solely in-frame clones and lacks some. Among over 100,000 clones, 65% to 90% were seen once, and the ten largest hold 2.5% to 3.5%. The sequencing input was PBMCs. These receptors originate from a young woman in good health and CMV-seropositive.

J is TRBJ2-7 and V is TRBV7-2; 10 positions match TRBD2. The CDR3 is made up of 16 amino acids. Germline V CDR1 and CDR2: SGHTA, FQGNSA. Germline trimming cut 1 base from V and 0 bases from J; bases unmatched to any gene: 3. Written as DNA, the CDR3 is TGTGCCAGCAGCTTAGGACTAGCGGGCACCTCCTACGAGCAGTACTTC. Its translation: CASSLGLAGTSYEQYF.

The gene calls are TRBV5-1 and TRBJ2-5, with TRBD1 matching over 9 bases. The J call is uncertain, as TRBJ2-7 better fits the DNA end. Germline CDR1 is SGHRS and CDR2 is YFSETQ. This CDR3 is 18 amino acids long. In nucleotides, the CDR3 is TGCGCCAGCAGCTTGGCAAACCTCCTGGGACAGGGAATCCGCGAGCAGTACTTC. This gives the protein CASSLANLLGQGIREQYF.

The rearrangement uses TRBV7-8 and TRBJ1-1, with TRBD1 as a possible D gene (6 bases). Germline-derived CDR1 and CDR2 are SGHVS and FQNEAQ. CDR3 length: 15 amino acids. Trimming cost V 1 base and J 0 bases, with 9 bases left between them. The CDR3 region is CASSLGTALNTEAFF. The CDR3 DNA is TGTGCCAGCAGCTTAGGGACAGCCTTGAACACTGAAGCTTTCTTT. Variable domain in full (rest from reference TRBV7-8 and TRBJ1-1): GAGVSQSPRYKVAKRGQDVALRCDPISGHVSLFWYQQALGQGPEFLTYFQNEAQLDKSGLPSDRFFAERPEGSVSTLKIQRTQQEDSAVYLCASSLGTALNTEAFFGQGTRLTVV.

This clone was observed a single time. V and J are TRBV5-6 and TRBJ2-3; the match to TRBD2 covers 10 bases. V gave up 4 bases and J gave up 2 bases; unmatched junction bases: 10. Germline lookup yields CDR1 SGHDT and CDR2 YYEEEE. The CDR3 sequence is 17 residues long. The CDR3 region is CASSHDHSGGYTDTQYF. The CDR3 region has the DNA TGTGCCAGCAGCCACGACCATAGCGGGGGGTACACAGATACGCAGTATTTT. Filled out from reference TRBV5-6 and TRBJ2-3, the complete variable domain reads DAGVTQSPTHLIKTRGQQVTLRCSPKSGHDTVSWYQQALGQGPQFIFQYYEEEERQRGNFPDRFSGHQFPNYSSELNVNALLLGDSALYLCASSHDHSGGYTDTQYFGPGTRLTVL.

The chain recombines TRBV2 with TRBJ2-2, with D unclear. V was cut by 3 bases and J by 4 bases, with 12 bases left in between. There are 15 residues in the CDR3. Germline lookup yields CDR1 SNHLY and CDR2 FYNNEI. The CDR3 region has the DNA TGTGCCAGCAGTGATCAGGTCAGCCTCACCGGGGAGCTGTTTTTT. Translating gives CASSDQVSLTGELFF.

The chain links TRBV27 to TRBJ1-5; D unresolved. CDR3 size: 15 residues. Germline V gives CDR1 MNHEY, CDR2 SMNVEV (reference sequence). Trimming cost V 6 bases and J 1 base, with 13 bases left between them. CDR3 amino acids: CASSPRGVSNQPQHF. In nucleotides, the CDR3 is TGTGCCAGCAGCCCTCGGGGAGTGAGCAATCAGCCCCAGCATTTT.

J is TRBJ1-2 and V is TRBV7-2; tentatively, D is TRBD1 (6 bases). The CDR3 totals 14 residues. Trimming removed 5 bases from V and 6 bases from J, with 16 bases in between. Germline CDR1 and CDR2: SGHTA and FQGNSA. CDR3 sequence (DNA): TGTGCCAGCAGCGTACCCACAGGGAAGGATGGCTACACCTTC. Protein: CASSVPTGKDGYTF.

The chain carries TRBV7-9 and TRBJ1-2; 7 nucleotides agree with TRBD1. The CDR3 extends over 15 amino acids. The V gene's germline CDR1 is SEHNR and CDR2 FQNEAQ (reference sequence). V shed 1 base, J shed 2 bases, and the junction held 4 bases outside the gene matches. DNA for the CDR3: TGTGCCAGCAGCTTAGAACAGGGGCAGAACTATGGCTACACCTTC. This sequence encodes CASSLEQGQNYGYTF.